This entry concerns a single T cell receptor (beta chain). Antigen specificity is unknown. The entry originates in a study of T cell responses to AZD1222 COVID-19 vaccine. Whole-study results and caveats: Clonal diversity may have been underestimated in mostly white British donors.

Only in-frame clones appear in the TCRdb table, and some are missing; sequencing was by immunoSEQ multiplex PCR. Here the sample spans around 59,000 clones, roughly 87% being singletons. V dropped 4 bases and J dropped 7 bases, with 21 bases sitting between them. The CDR3 is 15 residues long. Germline V gene data show CDR1 as SGDLS and CDR2 as YYNGEE. The V and J genes are TRBV9 and TRBJ2-7; tentative D call: TRBD2 (5 bases). This clonotype originated in an adult who received the AZD1222 COVID-19 vaccine. The sequencing used peripheral blood, collected 28 days after the second AZD1222 dose. The CDR3 DNA sequence: TGTGCCAGCAGCCCACGGGATCCTGCCTTTGGGGAGCAGTACTTC. It specifies CASSPRDPAFGEQYF.